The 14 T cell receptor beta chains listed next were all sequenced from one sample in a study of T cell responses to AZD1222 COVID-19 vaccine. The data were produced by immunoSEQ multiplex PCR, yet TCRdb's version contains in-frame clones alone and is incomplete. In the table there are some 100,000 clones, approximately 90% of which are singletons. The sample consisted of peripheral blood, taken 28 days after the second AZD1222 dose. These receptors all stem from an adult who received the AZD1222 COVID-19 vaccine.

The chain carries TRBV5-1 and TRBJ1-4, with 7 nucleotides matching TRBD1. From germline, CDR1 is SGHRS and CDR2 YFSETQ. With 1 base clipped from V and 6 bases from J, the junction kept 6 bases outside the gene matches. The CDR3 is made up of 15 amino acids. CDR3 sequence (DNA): TGCGCCAGCAGCTTGAGGACAGGTCGGGATGAAAAACTGTTTTTT. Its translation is CASSLRTGRDEKLFF.

As DNA, the CDR3 is TGCAGCGTTAAAGGACAGGGGGGATATGGCTACACCTTC. Translation: CSVKGQGGYGYTF. The chain couples TRBV29-1 to TRBJ1-2; 10 bases align to TRBD1. The V segment lost 5 bases and the J segment 5 bases; nucleotides outside the gene matches: 5. The CDR3 is made up of 13 amino acids. Germline lookup yields CDR1 SQVTM and CDR2 ANQGSEA.

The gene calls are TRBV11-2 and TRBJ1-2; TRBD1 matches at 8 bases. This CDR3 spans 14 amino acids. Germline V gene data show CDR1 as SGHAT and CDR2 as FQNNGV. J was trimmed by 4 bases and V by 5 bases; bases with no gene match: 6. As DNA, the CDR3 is TGTGCCAGCAGCACCGGGACAGGCATCTATGGCTACACCTTC. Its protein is CASSTGTGIYGYTF.

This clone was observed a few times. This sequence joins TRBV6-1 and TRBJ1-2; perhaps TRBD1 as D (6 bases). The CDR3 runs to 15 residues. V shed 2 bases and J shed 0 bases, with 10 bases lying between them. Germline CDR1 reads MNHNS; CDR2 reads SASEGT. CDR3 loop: CASSEFPGANYGYTF. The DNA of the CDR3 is TGTGCCAGCAGTGAATTTCCAGGGGCTAACTATGGCTACACCTTC.

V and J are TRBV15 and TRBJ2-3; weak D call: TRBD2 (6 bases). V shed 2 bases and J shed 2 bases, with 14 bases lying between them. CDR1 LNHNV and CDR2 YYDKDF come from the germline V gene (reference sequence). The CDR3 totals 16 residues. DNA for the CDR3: TGTGCCACCAGCAGATTCCGCGGGGAGAACACAGATACGCAGTATTTT. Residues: CATSRFRGENTDTQYF.

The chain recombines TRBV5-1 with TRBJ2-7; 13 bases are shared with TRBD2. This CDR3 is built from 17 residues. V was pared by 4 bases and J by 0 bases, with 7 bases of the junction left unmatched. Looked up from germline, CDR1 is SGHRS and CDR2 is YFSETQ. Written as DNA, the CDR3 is TGCGCCAGCAGCCCCAGGACTAGCGGGGGTAGCTCCTACGAGCAGTACTTC. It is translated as CASSPRTSGGSSYEQYF.

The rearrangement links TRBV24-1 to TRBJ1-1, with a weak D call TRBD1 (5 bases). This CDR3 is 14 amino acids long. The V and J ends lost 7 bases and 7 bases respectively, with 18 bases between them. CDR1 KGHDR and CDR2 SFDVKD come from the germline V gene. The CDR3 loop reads CATRGDPEWGEAFF. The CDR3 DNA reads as TGTGCCACCAGGGGGGACCCCGAGTGGGGTGAAGCTTTCTTT.

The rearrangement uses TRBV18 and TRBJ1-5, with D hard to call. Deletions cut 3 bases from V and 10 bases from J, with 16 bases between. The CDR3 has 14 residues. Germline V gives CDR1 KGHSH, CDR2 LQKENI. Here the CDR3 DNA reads TGTGCCAGCTCACCCTCTCAGGACCTCCGTCCCCAGCATTTT. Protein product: CASSPSQDLRPQHF.

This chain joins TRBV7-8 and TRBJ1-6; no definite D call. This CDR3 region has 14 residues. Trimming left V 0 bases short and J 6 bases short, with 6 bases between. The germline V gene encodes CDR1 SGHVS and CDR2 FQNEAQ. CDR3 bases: TGTGCCAGCAGCTTAGCTGTAGGTAATTCACCCCTCCACTTT. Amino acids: CASSLAVGNSPLHF.

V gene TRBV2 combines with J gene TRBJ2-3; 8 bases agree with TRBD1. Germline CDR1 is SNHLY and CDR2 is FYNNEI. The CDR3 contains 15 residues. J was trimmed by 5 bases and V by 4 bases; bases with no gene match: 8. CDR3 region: CASSAVRGRGDTQYF. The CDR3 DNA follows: TGTGCCAGCAGTGCGGTCAGGGGGCGAGGAGATACGCAGTATTTT.

The CDR3 spells CASSSGLRTDTQYF. CDR3 nucleotides: TGCGCCAGCAGCTCGGGACTACGCACAGATACGCAGTATTTT. The rearrangement uses TRBV5-1 and TRBJ2-3; 7 bases map to TRBD2. Germline V gene sequence: CDR1 SGHRS, CDR2 YFSETQ. V lost 3 bases and J lost 1; bases outside the gene matches: 2. This CDR3 has 14 residues.

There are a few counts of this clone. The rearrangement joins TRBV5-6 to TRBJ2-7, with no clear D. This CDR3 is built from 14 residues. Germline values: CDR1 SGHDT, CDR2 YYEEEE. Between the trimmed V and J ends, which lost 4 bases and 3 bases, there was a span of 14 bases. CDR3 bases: TGTGCCAGCAGCCAGCTGAGAGAGCTCTACGAGCAGTACTTC. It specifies CASSQLRELYEQYF.

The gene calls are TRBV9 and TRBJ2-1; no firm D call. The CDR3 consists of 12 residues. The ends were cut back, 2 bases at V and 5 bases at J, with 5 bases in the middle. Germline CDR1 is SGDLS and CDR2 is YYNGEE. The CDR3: CASSVTHNEQFF. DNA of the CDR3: TGTGCCAGCAGCGTGACGCACAATGAGCAGTTCTTC.

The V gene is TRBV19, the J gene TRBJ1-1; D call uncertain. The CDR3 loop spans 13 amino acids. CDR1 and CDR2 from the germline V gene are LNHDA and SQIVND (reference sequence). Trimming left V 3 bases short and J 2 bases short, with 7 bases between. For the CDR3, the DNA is TGTGCCAGTAGTATTCTTGTAAACACTGAAGCTTTCTTT. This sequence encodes CASSILVNTEAFF.